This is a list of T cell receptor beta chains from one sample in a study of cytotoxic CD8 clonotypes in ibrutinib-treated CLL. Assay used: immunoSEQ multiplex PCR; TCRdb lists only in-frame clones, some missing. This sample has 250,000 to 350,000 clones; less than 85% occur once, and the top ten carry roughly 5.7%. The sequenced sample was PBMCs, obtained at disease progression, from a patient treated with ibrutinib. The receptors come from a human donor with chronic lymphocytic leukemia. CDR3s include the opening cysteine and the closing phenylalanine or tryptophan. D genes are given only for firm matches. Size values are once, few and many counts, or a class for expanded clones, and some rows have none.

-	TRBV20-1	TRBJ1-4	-	CSASTNEKLFF	TGCAGTGCTTCAACTAATGAAAAACTGTTTTTT
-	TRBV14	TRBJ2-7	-	CASSQEGPEEQYF	TGTGCCAGCAGCCAAGAGGGGCCGGAAGAGCAGTACTTC
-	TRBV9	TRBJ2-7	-	CASSAGALSSYEQYF	TGTGCCAGCAGCGCCGGGGCCCTGAGCTCCTACGAGCAGTACTTC
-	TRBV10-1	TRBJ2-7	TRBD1	CASNRGFGEQYF	TGCGCCAGCAACAGGGGATTTGGGGAGCAGTACTTC
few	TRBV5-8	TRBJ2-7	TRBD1	CASSSGTGTASYEQYF	TGTGCCAGCAGCTCAGGAACCGGGACAGCCTCCTACGAGCAGTACTTC
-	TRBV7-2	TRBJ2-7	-	CASSFIVRVREWEQYF	TGTGCCAGCAGCTTCATTGTTCGGGTTCGGGAATGGGAGCAGTACTTC
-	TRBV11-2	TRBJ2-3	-	CASSLILTSTDTQYF	TGTGCCAGCAGCTTAATCCTAACGAGCACAGATACGCAGTATTTT
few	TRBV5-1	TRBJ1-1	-	CASSLVLGTEAFF	TGCGCCAGCAGCTTGGTATTGGGCACTGAAGCTTTCTTT
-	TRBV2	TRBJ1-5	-	CASRVGQGNQPQHF	TGTGCCAGCAGGGTGGGGCAGGGCAATCAGCCCCAGCATTTT
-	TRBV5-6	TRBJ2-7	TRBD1	CASSEPDRGLSYEQYF	TGTGCCAGCAGCGAGCCCGACAGGGGGCTCTCCTACGAGCAGTACTTC
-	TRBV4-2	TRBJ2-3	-	CASSLDRSTQTQYF	TGTGCCAGCAGCTTGGACCGATCCACCCAGACGCAGTATTTT
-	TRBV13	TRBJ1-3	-	CASSYQGRVDTIYF	TGTGCCAGCAGCTACCAGGGAAGGGTAGACACCATATATTTT
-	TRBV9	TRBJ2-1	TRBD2	CASSVGYMLAGGDEQFF	TGTGCCAGCAGCGTAGGGTACATGCTAGCGGGAGGTGATGAGCAGTTCTTC
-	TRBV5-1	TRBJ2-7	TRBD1	CASSSQGVPYEQYF	TGCGCCAGCAGCTCCCAGGGGGTCCCCTACGAGCAGTACTTC
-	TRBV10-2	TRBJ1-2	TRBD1	CASSESRTGELGYGYTF	TGCGCCAGCAGTGAGTCGAGGACAGGGGAGTTGGGCTATGGCTACACCTTC
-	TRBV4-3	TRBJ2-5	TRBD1	CASSQDGTGVGSGTQYF	TGCGCCAGCAGCCAAGATGGGACAGGGGTGGGTTCCGGGACCCAGTACTTC
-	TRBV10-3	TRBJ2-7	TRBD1	CAISESGGQGYEQYF	TGTGCCATCAGTGAGTCGGGGGGACAGGGTTACGAGCAGTACTTC